What follows are 27 T cell receptor beta chains derived from one specimen sequenced in a study of early T cells in non-severe SARS-CoV-2 infection. TCRdb recomputed calls from the 5' RACE reads with MiXCR, one row per CDR3 protein. The sample includes 80,000 or so distinct CDR3 sequences, approximately 10% of them seen just once. Material: whole blood, obtained at baseline. Receptors originate from an adult who was a healthcare worker with PCR-confirmed SARS-CoV-2 infection or an uninfected control (not recorded which).

This clonotype has only a few counts. J is TRBJ2-1 and V is TRBV5-1; D gene uncertain. Trimming removed 4 bases from V and 5 bases from J, with 10 bases in between. The V gene's germline CDR1 is SGHRS and CDR2 YFSETQ. This CDR3 is built from 13 residues. CDR3 coding DNA: TGCGCCAGCAGCGCCCTCCGGGACAATGAGCAGTTCTTC. As protein: CASSALRDNEQFF.

This clonotype was observed a few times. The DNA of the CDR3 is TGTGCCACTGGGGACCGTAACCACCATCAGCCCCAGCATTTT. It specifies CATGDRNHHQPQHF. The chain links TRBV19 to TRBJ1-5; tentative D call: TRBD1 (5 bases). Germline V gives CDR1 LNHDA, CDR2 SQIVND (reference sequence). The CDR3 is 14 residues long. V was shortened by 10 bases and J by 5 bases, with 18 bases between the two germline ends.

J is TRBJ2-7 and V is TRBV6-5, with D perhaps TRBD2 (5 bases). The germline gives CDR1 MNHEY, CDR2 SVGAGI. V lost 2 bases and J 2 bases, leaving 7 bases between the germline ends. There are 13 residues in the CDR3. The CDR3 nucleotides are TGTGCCAGCAGTTACCCGGGGACCTACGAGCAGTACTTC. Translating it yields CASSYPGTYEQYF.

This clonotype was detected only a few times. The rearrangement links TRBV12-3 or TRBV12-4 to TRBJ2-5; TRBD2 matches at 11 bases. V gave up 5 bases and J gave up 2 bases; unmatched junction bases: 10. This CDR3 is 17 amino acids long. The DNA of the CDR3 is TGTGCCAGCAGTCTACTAGCGGGGGCTTTCTTACAAGAGACCCAGTACTTC. It codes for CASSLLAGAFLQETQYF.

This clonotype was found many times. The V and J genes are TRBV29-1 and TRBJ2-3; the D call may be TRBD1 or TRBD2 (5 bases each). The CDR3 contains 13 residues. Trimming took off 6 bases at V and 0 bases at J, with 10 bases between the two ends. In germline, CDR1 is SQVTM, CDR2 ANQGSEA. The CDR3 here is CSVKGRSTDTQYF. The DNA of the CDR3 is TGCAGCGTCAAGGGACGGAGCACAGATACGCAGTATTTT.

This clonotype was observed a few times. As DNA, the CDR3 is TGCGCCAGCAGCTTGATTCCAGGGGAGACCCAGTACTTC. It encodes CASSLIPGETQYF. The chain uses TRBV5-1 and TRBJ2-5, with D perhaps TRBD1 (5 bases). The V and J ends lost 1 base and 5 bases respectively, with 9 bases between them. The CDR3 extends over 13 amino acids. CDR1 and CDR2 from the germline V gene are SGHRS and YFSETQ.

This clonotype showed up just a few times. The V gene is TRBV5-1, the J gene TRBJ2-5; D possibly corresponds to TRBD2 (5 bases). The V end was cut by 3 bases, the J end by 7 bases, with 16 bases between. The germline V gene has CDR1 SGHRS and CDR2 YFSETQ. The CDR3 spans 14 residues. The CDR3, as DNA: TGCGCCAGCAGCTCCCAATTCGGGGAAGGGACCCAGTACTTC. Translated: CASSSQFGEGTQYF.

The chain carries TRBV28 and TRBJ2-3; TRBD1 might be the D (7 bases). The V gene lost 2 bases and the J gene lost 6 bases, with 15 bases spanning the gap. Looked up from germline, CDR1 is MDHEN and CDR2 is SYDVKM. This CDR3 is 15 amino acids long. This chain's CDR3 is CASSLPQGGEDTQYF. The DNA for the CDR3 is TGTGCCAGCAGTTTACCCCAGGGGGGAGAGGATACGCAGTATTTT.

The chain links TRBV27 to TRBJ2-7; D tentatively reads TRBD1 or TRBD2 (5 bases each). V shed 3 bases and J shed 2 bases, with 14 bases lying between them. Germline values: CDR1 MNHEY, CDR2 SMNVEV (reference sequence). The CDR3 has 15 residues. The CDR3 is CASSFSGPGPYEQYF. CDR3 nucleotide sequence: TGTGCCAGCAGTTTCTCGGGACCCGGACCCTACGAGCAGTACTTC.

The chain carries TRBV7-3 and TRBJ2-1; TRBD2 matches at 10 bases. The V gene end was trimmed by 2 bases and the J gene end by 7 bases; junction bases not matched to a gene: 2. Germline-derived CDR1 and CDR2 are SGHTA and FQGTGA. The CDR3 runs 14 residues. This CDR3 reads CASSLLAGANEQFF. CDR3 in DNA: TGTGCCAGCAGCTTACTAGCGGGGGCAAATGAGCAGTTCTTC.

This chain uses TRBV9 with TRBJ2-7; TRBD2 aligns across 7 bases. The CDR3 covers 13 residues. The V and J ends lost 0 bases and 5 bases, in that order; junction bases with no gene match: 2. Looked up from germline, CDR1 is SGDLS and CDR2 is YYNGEE. This CDR3 reads CASSVGAGDEQYF. For the CDR3, the DNA is TGTGCCAGCAGCGTAGGTGCGGGGGACGAGCAGTACTTC.

Only a few counts were recorded for this clonotype. A read error may produce the germline difference seen at one junction end. The chain recombines TRBV7-2 with TRBJ2-3; D remains unclear. Germline V CDR1 and CDR2: SGHTA, FQGNSA. CDR3 length: 15 amino acids. The CDR3 sequence: CVSSLGLFPADTQYF. The CDR3 bases are TGTGTCAGCAGCTTAGGGCTATTCCCCGCAGATACGCAGTATTTT.

This clonotype appeared many times. The chain is built from TRBV7-3 and TRBJ1-1; TRBD1 agrees at 8 bases. J lost 6 bases, V lost 6 bases, and 9 bases had no gene match. The CDR3 runs 14 residues. Germline V lookup: CDR1 SGHTA, CDR2 FQGTGA. The CDR3 DNA reads TGTGCCAGCAGTCATACAGGGGGATATCCTGAAGCTTTCTTT. As protein: CASSHTGGYPEAFF.

This clonotype was seen repeatedly, ten times or more. CDR3 sequence: CASSSLAGVLNTGELFF. The DNA of the CDR3 is TGTGCCAGCAGCTCATTAGCGGGGGTCCTGAACACCGGGGAGCTGTTTTTT. The rearrangement joins TRBV6-2 or TRBV6-3 to TRBJ2-2; 9 nucleotides agree with TRBD2. Unmatched junction bases numbered 9, after V lost 6 bases and J lost 1 base. The CDR3 contains 17 residues. The germline gives CDR1 MNHEY, CDR2 SVGEGT.

The chain employs TRBV5-6 and TRBJ2-3, with a possible D match to TRBD1 (8 bases). The CDR3 sequence is 16 residues long. Trimming stripped 1 base from V and 4 bases from J, with 16 bases between. Per the germline V gene, CDR1 is SGHDT and CDR2 is YYEEEE. The CDR3 DNA sequence: TGTGCCAGCAGCTTGACAGGGGGGGCCGGGGCAGATACGCAGTATTTT. It specifies CASSLTGGAGADTQYF.

This clonotype was observed a handful of times. The chain is built from TRBV20-1 and TRBJ2-3, with no clear D. V shed 0 bases and J shed 3 bases, with 10 bases lying between them. This CDR3 has 14 residues. Per germline, CDR1 DFQATT and CDR2 SNEGSKA (reference sequence). CDR3 in amino acids: CSARDQSKTDTQYF. DNA for the CDR3: TGCAGTGCTAGAGATCAGTCAAAAACAGATACGCAGTATTTT.

The chain links TRBV14 to TRBJ1-2; 7 nucleotides line up with TRBD1. Germline loops: CDR1 SGHDN, CDR2 FVKESK. V dropped 3 bases and J dropped 8; count of bases not matched to a gene: 9. CDR3 length: 14 amino acids. This CDR3 is CASSQTRTGGGYTF. CDR3 nucleotides: TGTGCCAGCAGCCAGACAAGGACAGGTGGCGGCTACACCTTC. Drawing the rest from reference TRBV14 and TRBJ1-2, the complete variable domain is EAGVTQFPSHSVIEKGQTVTLRCDPISGHDNLYWYRRVMGKEIKFLLHFVKESKQDESGMPNNRFLAERTGGTYSTLKVQPAELEDSGVYFCASSQTRTGGGYTFGSGTRLTVV.

The rearrangement uses TRBV4-2 and TRBJ2-7; D is possibly TRBD2 (5 bases). This CDR3 contains 14 residues. V lost 4 bases and J 4 bases, leaving 14 bases between the germline ends. From germline, CDR1 is LGHNA and CDR2 YNFKEQ. In DNA form, the CDR3 reads TGTGCCAGCAGCCCCCTACTAGTCTCGTACGAGCAGTACTTC. Translating gives CASSPLLVSYEQYF.

This clonotype was counted between two and nine times. This chain uses TRBV5-1 with TRBJ2-1, with TRBD1 matching over 9 bases. The CDR3 spans 15 residues. The V gene end was trimmed by 4 bases and the J gene end by 6 bases; junction bases not matched to a gene: 8. Per germline, CDR1 SGHRS and CDR2 YFSETQ. CDR3 sequence (DNA): TGCGCCAGCAGCGATACAGGGGGCGCGGTCAATGAGCAGTTCTTC. Its protein is CASSDTGGAVNEQFF. Full variable domain (rest looked up from reference TRBV5-1 and TRBJ2-1): KAGVTQTPRYLIKTRGQQVTLSCSPISGHRSVSWYQQTPGQGLQFLFEYFSETQRNKGNFPGRFSGRQFSNSRSEMNVSTLELGDSALYLCASSDTGGAVNEQFFGPGTRLTVL.

This clonotype has just a few counts. The chain combines TRBV29-1 with TRBJ1-2; D unresolved. CDR3 length: 14 residues. Per the germline V gene, CDR1 is SQVTM and CDR2 is ANQGSEA. The V gene lost 2 bases and the J gene lost 0 bases, with 10 bases spanning the gap. CDR3 protein: CSVERAGSNYGYTF. The CDR3 DNA follows: TGCAGCGTTGAACGGGCAGGATCTAACTATGGCTACACCTTC.

The chain uses TRBV29-1 and TRBJ1-1, with D unresolved. The CDR3 is 10 residues long. The germline V and J ends were trimmed by 7 bases and 6 bases, with 9 bases remaining between them. In germline, CDR1 is SQVTM, CDR2 ANQGSEA. The DNA of the CDR3 is TGCAGCGCGTCCCTCCCTGAAGCTTTCTTT. Translated: CSASLPEAFF.

Turning to this clonotype: A junction boundary mismatches the germline segment, possibly from a read error. The chain uses TRBV5-1 and TRBJ1-2, with D uncertain. Germline V lookup: CDR1 SGHRS, CDR2 YFSETQ. This CDR3 has 13 residues. DNA for the CDR3: TGCGCCAGCAGATTGGAGAGTAACTATGGCTACACCTTC. It codes for CASRLESNYGYTF.

This clonotype was observed many times. The chain uses TRBV7-2 and TRBJ1-5; D might be TRBD1 (6 bases). Germline V gives CDR1 SGHTA, CDR2 FQGNSA. V lost 4 bases and J 4 bases, leaving 11 bases between the germline ends. This CDR3 spans 14 amino acids. The CDR3 here is CASSSDRKNQPQHF. CDR3 coding DNA: TGTGCCAGCAGCTCCGACAGGAAAAATCAGCCCCAGCATTTT. Full variable domain (missing parts from reference TRBV7-2 and TRBJ1-5): GAGVSQSPSNKVTEKGKDVELRCDPISGHTALYWYRQSLGQGLEFLIYFQGNSAPDKSGLPSDRFSAERTGGSVSTLTIQRTQQEDSAVYLCASSSDRKNQPQHFGDGTRLSIL.

This clonotype has a handful of counts. V gene TRBV5-1 combines with J gene TRBJ2-7; D is unresolved. Germline loops: CDR1 SGHRS, CDR2 YFSETQ. V lost 4 bases, J lost 1 base, and 18 bases lay in between. This CDR3 spans 16 amino acids. The CDR3 loop reads CASSLRASIESYEQYF. DNA for the CDR3: TGCGCCAGCAGCCTAAGGGCCTCCATAGAGTCCTACGAGCAGTACTTC.

The chain joins TRBV7-9 to TRBJ2-1; possible D gene TRBD1, 6 bases. V was pared by 5 bases and J by 6 bases, with 14 bases between. In germline, CDR1 is SEHNR, CDR2 FQNEAQ (reference sequence). The CDR3 is 14 amino acids. CDR3 sequence (DNA): TGTGCCAGCAGCCTCACCGGGACAAGCAATGAGCAGTTCTTC. It is translated as CASSLTGTSNEQFF.

This clonotype has more than one count but fewer than ten. The chain combines TRBV11-2 with TRBJ2-7, with TRBD2 matching 7 bases. The CDR3 totals 15 residues. The germline CDR1 and CDR2 sequences are SGHAT and FQNNGV. J lost 5 bases, V lost 3 bases, and 10 bases had no gene match. CDR3 loop: CASSFFQARGDEQYF. In DNA form, the CDR3 reads TGTGCCAGCAGCTTTTTTCAGGCCCGGGGGGACGAGCAGTACTTC.

The chain recombines TRBV4-1 with TRBJ2-1; D uncertain. The CDR3 has 14 residues. V lost 3 bases and J 12 bases, leaving 18 bases between the germline ends. CDR1 and CDR2 from the germline V gene are MGHRA and YSYEKL. Here the CDR3 reads CASSHPVPGRGQFF. CDR3 bases: TGCGCCAGCAGCCACCCTGTTCCTGGACGTGGGCAGTTCTTC.